One and the same sample provided the 32 T cell receptor beta chains below, sequenced in a study of T-cell memory formation after mild COVID-19. One entry per CDR3 protein, called by TCRdb with MiXCR from the 5' RACE reads. This table has about 290,000 distinct CDR3 sequences, approximately 15% appearing once. The sequencing sample was made of PBMCs or a T cell subset sorted from them (not recorded which). These receptors all stem from a man aged 18 to 29 who had mild COVID-19 (a few samples of this study predate the infection). Cell type and time point are not known.

The chain joins TRBV2 to TRBJ1-6; 7 nucleotides line up with TRBD1. The CDR3 loop spans 12 amino acids. Trimming at V came to 7 bases and at J to 10 bases, leaving 4 bases not matched to a gene. Per germline, CDR1 SNHLY and CDR2 FYNNEI. This CDR3 reads CASTRDRSPLHF. CDR3 nucleotides: TGTGCCAGCACCAGGGACAGATCACCCCTCCACTTT.

This clonotype appeared a few times. The rearrangement joins TRBV4-1 to TRBJ1-2, with D perhaps matching TRBD1 (6 bases). The CDR3 length is 15 residues. CDR1 MGHRA and CDR2 YSYEKL come from the germline V gene. Deletions cut 0 bases from V and 4 bases from J, with 12 bases between. CDR3 coding DNA: TGCGCCAGCAGCCAAGATCTGGGACAAATCTATGGCTACACCTTC. Encoded protein: CASSQDLGQIYGYTF.

The table lists this clonotype with many counts. This chain uses TRBV5-1 with TRBJ1-1; D perhaps matches TRBD1 (6 bases). V was clipped by 0 bases and J by 7 bases, with 10 bases between them. Germline CDR1 is SGHRS and CDR2 is YFSETQ. CDR3 length: 13 amino acids. CDR3 nucleotide sequence: TGCGCCAGCAGCTTGGCACAGGGAGGTGAAGCTTTCTTT. Translation gives CASSLAQGGEAFF.

This clonotype was seen ten or more times. The chain recombines TRBV5-1 with TRBJ2-5; D possibly corresponds to TRBD2 (5 bases). Germline loops: CDR1 SGHRS, CDR2 YFSETQ. There are 13 residues in the CDR3. Trimming took 5 bases from V and 1 from J, leaving 9 bases between them. The CDR3 region has the DNA TGCGCCAGCAGTTACCGGGGCCAAGAGACCCAGTACTTC. This gives the protein CASSYRGQETQYF.

This clonotype has more than one count but fewer than ten. V usage is TRBV4-2 and J usage is TRBJ2-7; weak D call: TRBD2 (5 bases). In germline, CDR1 is LGHNA, CDR2 YNFKEQ. The CDR3 spans 13 residues. The germline V and J ends were trimmed by 3 bases and 2 bases, with 8 bases remaining between them. DNA of the CDR3: TGTGCCAGCAGCCAGGAGAGGGCCTACGAGCAGTACTTC. Its protein is CASSQERAYEQYF.

A few counts support this clonotype. The chain links TRBV7-2 to TRBJ1-1; 8 nucleotides align to TRBD1. Germline lookup yields CDR1 SGHTA and CDR2 FQGNSA. V shed 3 bases and J 11 bases; nucleotides not matched to a gene: 11. CDR3 length equals 14 residues. The CDR3 DNA reads TGTGCCAGCAGCTTCCGGGACAGGAACCGAGGGGCTTTCTTT. Its protein product is CASSFRDRNRGAFF.

V gene TRBV7-2 combines with J gene TRBJ2-4, with 7 bases that match TRBD1. Germline assignment: CDR1 SGHTA and CDR2 FQGNSA. The V segment lost 4 bases and the J segment 2 bases; nucleotides outside the gene matches: 5. The CDR3 is 15 residues long. This chain's CDR3 is CASSSDRPSKNIQYF. The DNA for the CDR3 is TGTGCCAGCAGCTCGGACAGGCCTTCCAAAAACATTCAGTACTTC.

This sequence joins TRBV12-3 or TRBV12-4 and TRBJ1-2; unclear D gene. CDR3 size: 13 residues. V was pared by 7 bases and J by 4 bases, with 13 bases between. DNA for the CDR3: TGTGCCAGCAAGGGAGAGGGTTTCTATGGCTACACCTTC. Amino acids: CASKGEGFYGYTF.

This clonotype occurred many times. The rearrangement links TRBV18 to TRBJ1-4; no clear D gene. Germline CDR1 and CDR2: KGHSH and LQKENI. The CDR3 sequence is 14 residues long. V was clipped by 4 bases and J by 5 bases, with 11 bases between them. The CDR3 sequence: CASSRRRENEKLFF. CDR3 nucleotides: TGTGCCAGCTCACGGCGGAGAGAAAATGAAAAACTGTTTTTT.

There are a few counts of this clonotype. This rearrangement joins TRBV19 to TRBJ1-2; D not resolved. The V and J ends lost 3 bases and 4 bases respectively, with 18 bases between them. CDR3 size: 16 residues. The germline V gene has CDR1 LNHDA and CDR2 SQIVND (reference sequence). As DNA, the CDR3 is TGTGCCAGTAGTATCGGTCCGGTTGCTTCCGCCTATGGCTACACCTTC. Amino acids: CASSIGPVASAYGYTF. Complete variable domain (other parts from reference TRBV19 and TRBJ1-2): DGGITQSPKYLFRKEGQNVTLSCEQNLNHDAMYWYRQDPGQGLRLIYYSQIVNDFQKGDIAEGYSVSREKKESFPLTVTSAQKNPTAFYLCASSIGPVASAYGYTFGSGTRLTVV.

V gene TRBV6-2 or TRBV6-3 combines with J gene TRBJ1-5; 7 bases agree with TRBD1. Per the germline V gene, CDR1 is MNHEY and CDR2 is SVGEGT. V dropped 5 bases and J dropped 4; count of bases not matched to a gene: 8. The length of the CDR3 is 15 residues. The CDR3 is CASSRAGQQNQPQHF. In DNA, the CDR3 is TGTGCCAGCAGTCGTGCGGGACAGCAGAATCAGCCCCAGCATTTT.

This clonotype was counted a few times. The chain employs TRBV7-9 and TRBJ1-4; D is unclear. Germline assignment: CDR1 SEHNR and CDR2 FQNEAQ (reference sequence). V gave up 1 base and J gave up 0 bases, with 12 bases separating them. This CDR3 region has 17 residues. The CDR3 spells CASSLELHSATNEKLFF. The CDR3 nucleotides read TGTGCCAGCAGCTTAGAACTCCACAGTGCAACTAATGAAAAACTGTTTTTT.

This clonotype was counted only a few times. The chain employs TRBV5-1 and TRBJ2-2; possibly TRBD1 for D (5 bases). This CDR3 contains 16 residues. The germline V and J ends were trimmed by 1 base and 6 bases, with 16 bases remaining between them. Per the germline V gene, CDR1 is SGHRS and CDR2 is YFSETQ. The CDR3 loop reads CASSLRRGTVPGELFF. Written as DNA, the CDR3 is TGCGCCAGCAGCTTGCGTAGGGGAACGGTCCCCGGGGAGCTGTTTTTT.

This clonotype was counted only a few times. The CDR3 bases are TGCGCCAGCAGCCAAGATTGGGGACAGGGGGAGGAAAAACTGTTTTTT. This translates into CASSQDWGQGEEKLFF. The rearrangement uses TRBV4-1 and TRBJ1-4, with 11 bases that match TRBD1. Germline-derived CDR1 and CDR2 are MGHRA and YSYEKL. J was trimmed by 8 bases and V by 0 bases; bases with no gene match: 5. The CDR3 has 16 residues.

This clonotype was observed a handful of times. The genes are TRBV6-5 and TRBJ2-7; 8 bases agree with TRBD1. CDR1 and CDR2 (germline): MNHEY, SVGAGI. This CDR3 comprises 14 residues. The V gene end was trimmed by 5 bases and the J gene end by 0 bases; junction bases not matched to a gene: 3. CDR3 amino acids: CASSGDRTSYEQYF. As DNA, the CDR3 is TGTGCCAGCAGTGGGGACAGGACCTCCTACGAGCAGTACTTC.

This clonotype was detected a few times. This rearrangement joins TRBV7-3 to TRBJ1-2; D remains unclear. Trimming took off 5 bases at V and 1 base at J, with 17 bases between the two ends. This CDR3 spans 16 amino acids. CDR1 and CDR2 from the germline V gene are SGHTA and FQGTGA. In DNA, the CDR3 is TGTGCCAGCAGCCCCGCGCGGCAAGGGTTTAACTATGGCTACACCTTC. It yields the protein CASSPARQGFNYGYTF.

This chain connects TRBV12-3 or TRBV12-4 to TRBJ2-7; possible D gene TRBD1, 6 bases. V gave up 3 bases and J gave up 6 bases, with 15 bases separating them. This CDR3 has 14 residues. In nucleotides, the CDR3 is TGTGCCAGCAGTTTGTGGGGGCGCGTGACCGAGCAGTACTTC. Amino acids: CASSLWGRVTEQYF.

The sample holds a few counts of this clonotype. V is TRBV4-1 and J is TRBJ2-7; TRBD1 agrees at 9 bases. This CDR3 spans 15 amino acids. V was clipped by 2 bases and J by 0 bases; unmatched bases: 2. From germline, CDR1 is MGHRA and CDR2 YSYEKL. In DNA, the CDR3 is TGCGCCAGCAGCCAAACGACAGGGGGCTCCTACGAGCAGTACTTC. Translation: CASSQTTGGSYEQYF.

This clonotype was seen a few times. The V and J genes are TRBV5-6 and TRBJ2-5; D gene unclear. The CDR3 has 14 residues. The V gene's germline CDR1 is SGHDT and CDR2 YYEEEE. Trimming shortened V by 0 bases and J by 5 bases, and 11 bases separated the two germline ends. The CDR3 bases are TGTGCCAGCAGCTTGGAAGGTAGTCGGGAGACCCAGTACTTC. Protein product: CASSLEGSRETQYF. The full variable domain, rest sourced from reference TRBV5-6 and TRBJ2-5, is DAGVTQSPTHLIKTRGQQVTLRCSPKSGHDTVSWYQQALGQGPQFIFQYYEEEERQRGNFPDRFSGHQFPNYSSELNVNALLLGDSALYLCASSLEGSRETQYFGPGTRLLVL.

The J gene is TRBJ2-3, the V gene TRBV12-3 or TRBV12-4; D is unresolved. This CDR3 is built from 15 residues. Trimming left V 1 base short and J 1 base short, with 9 bases between. The CDR3 sequence is CASSLESGRTDTQYF. The CDR3 coding sequence is TGTGCCAGCAGTTTAGAGTCCGGCCGCACAGATACGCAGTATTTT.

This chain links TRBV20-1 with TRBJ1-2, with TRBD1 identical over 7 bases. J was trimmed by 4 bases and V by 3 bases; bases with no gene match: 2. The CDR3 sequence is 12 residues long. Germline loops: CDR1 DFQATT, CDR2 SNEGSKA (reference sequence). In DNA, the CDR3 is TGCAGTGCTAGGGGACAGCTCTATGGCTACACCTTC. Its translation: CSARGQLYGYTF.

The chain carries TRBV20-1 and TRBJ1-1; no definite D call. This CDR3 is 13 amino acids long. Per the germline V gene, CDR1 is DFQATT and CDR2 is SNEGSKA (reference sequence). Trimming took off 1 base at V and 0 bases at J, with 6 bases between the two ends. CDR3 coding DNA: TGCAGTGCTAGAGTGCCCCTGAACACTGAAGCTTTCTTT. As protein: CSARVPLNTEAFF.

This clonotype came up a few times. This chain joins TRBV12-3 or TRBV12-4 and TRBJ2-5; the D gene is possibly TRBD2 (6 bases). Trimming left V 6 bases short and J 2 bases short, with 22 bases between. This CDR3 has 17 amino acids. The CDR3 region is CASRPPRGAPTQETQYF. The CDR3 nucleotides read TGTGCCAGCAGACCCCCCCGCGGGGCTCCTACTCAAGAGACCCAGTACTTC.

This clonotype was recorded a few times. The J gene is TRBJ2-5, the V gene TRBV4-1; TRBD2 agrees at 10 bases. Trimming took 3 bases from V and 5 from J; bases not matched to a gene: 9. CDR1 is MGHRA, CDR2 YSYEKL, per germline. CDR3 length: 16 amino acids. CDR3 protein: CASSQGPAGGPETQYF. In nucleotides, the CDR3 is TGCGCCAGCAGCCAGGGCCCAGCGGGGGGGCCGGAGACCCAGTACTTC.

This clonotype was recorded at least ten times. The chain couples TRBV13 to TRBJ2-7, with 9 bases fitting TRBD2. V gave up 2 bases and J gave up 6 bases; unmatched junction bases: 5. The CDR3 spans 14 residues. CDR1 and CDR2 (germline): PRHDT, FYEKMQ (reference sequence). The CDR3 DNA reads as TGTGCCAGCAGCTTAAAGGGACTAGCCACCGAGCAGTACTTC. Translation: CASSLKGLATEQYF.

This chain joins TRBV6-2 or TRBV6-3 and TRBJ2-7; 11 nucleotides match TRBD1. CDR1 and CDR2 from the germline V gene are MNHEY and SVGEGT. The CDR3 contains 14 residues. V dropped 5 bases and J dropped 5; count of bases not matched to a gene: 5. DNA for the CDR3: TGTGCCAGCAGTACTCGGACAGGGGGCCACGAGCAGTACTTC. This sequence encodes CASSTRTGGHEQYF.

This clonotype has only a few counts. The chain joins TRBV7-9 to TRBJ2-2; D gene uncertain. This CDR3 contains 14 residues. Per germline, CDR1 SEHNR and CDR2 FQNEAQ (reference sequence). Trimming cost V 5 bases and J 9 bases, with 16 bases left between them. CDR3 protein: CASSLSGPPWELFF. The CDR3 DNA reads as TGTGCCAGCAGCCTCTCTGGGCCTCCCTGGGAGCTGTTTTTT.

This clonotype was detected many times. The chain couples TRBV5-1 to TRBJ1-2; 9 nucleotides match TRBD1. This CDR3 is built from 15 residues. V gave up 4 bases and J gave up 5 bases; unmatched junction bases: 9. Germline V gene lookup returns CDR1 SGHRS and CDR2 YFSETQ. The CDR3 spells CASSDRDRERYGYTF. In nucleotides, the CDR3 is TGCGCCAGCAGCGACCGGGACAGGGAAAGATATGGCTACACCTTC. The whole variable domain, remainder taken from reference TRBV5-1 and TRBJ1-2, is KAGVTQTPRYLIKTRGQQVTLSCSPISGHRSVSWYQQTPGQGLQFLFEYFSETQRNKGNFPGRFSGRQFSNSRSEMNVSTLELGDSALYLCASSDRDRERYGYTFGSGTRLTVV.

This clonotype appeared many times. The CDR3 here is CASSLWGTGELFF. In DNA form, the CDR3 reads TGTGCCAGCAGTTTATGGGGGACCGGGGAGCTGTTTTTT. This chain uses TRBV12-3 or TRBV12-4 with TRBJ2-2; TRBD1 or TRBD2 may be the D gene (5 bases each). The CDR3 extends over 13 amino acids. The V gene lost 2 bases and the J gene lost 5 bases, with 6 bases spanning the gap.

This clonotype was detected only a few times. The chain joins TRBV5-1 to TRBJ1-1; D may be TRBD1 (6 bases). The length of the CDR3 is 18 residues. Germline CDR1 SGHRS, CDR2 YFSETQ. V lost 4 bases, J lost 6 bases, and 28 bases lay in between. Here the CDR3 DNA reads TGCGCCAGCAGCCATAATCTTGAGGGGGTACCATCACGGGCTGAAGCTTTCTTT. This sequence encodes CASSHNLEGVPSRAEAFF.

This chain connects TRBV5-1 to TRBJ2-7, with D possibly TRBD1 on 6 matching bases. CDR1 and CDR2 (germline): SGHRS, YFSETQ. CDR3 length: 12 residues. V shed 6 bases and J shed 4 bases, with 11 bases lying between them. The CDR3 DNA reads TGCGCCAGCAACGCAGGGGAATACGAGCAGTACTTC. The encoded protein is CASNAGEYEQYF.

Only one count was recorded for this clonotype. This chain links TRBV12-3 or TRBV12-4 with TRBJ2-3; possible D gene TRBD1, 5 bases. This CDR3 is built from 16 residues. Trimming took 8 bases from V and 2 from J, leaving 20 bases between them. CDR3 loop: CASARQGSWSTDTQYF. Written as DNA, the CDR3 is TGTGCCAGCGCTCGTCAGGGAAGTTGGTCCACAGATACGCAGTATTTT.